The 14 T cell receptor beta chains below were found in one sample sequenced in a study of T cell repertoires in cytomegalovirus infection. TCRdb reprocessed the reads via MiXCR and lists one record per CDR3 protein. The sample has about 460,000 distinct CDR3 sequences; 11% are singletons. Specimen: PBMCs. These receptor sequences come from a human donor in good health (CMV status not recorded). Some clones in this sample may be carry-over from other donors' samples.

This clonotype was counted ten times or more. The J gene is TRBJ1-2, the V gene TRBV7-3; D is unresolved. Trimming took off 1 base at V and 6 bases at J, with 12 bases between the two ends. From germline, CDR1 is SGHTA and CDR2 FQGTGA. The CDR3 extends over 14 amino acids. This chain's CDR3 is CASSLNPGQDGYTF. CDR3 nucleotide sequence: TGTGCCAGCAGCTTAAACCCAGGCCAGGATGGCTACACCTTC.

The chain couples TRBV5-1 to TRBJ2-3, with D tentatively TRBD1 (5 bases). This CDR3 has 16 amino acids. The V and J ends lost 2 bases and 0 bases respectively, with 13 bases between them. Germline V CDR1 and CDR2: SGHRS, YFSETQ. The CDR3: CASSLDGATSTDTQYF. As DNA, the CDR3 is TGCGCCAGCAGCTTAGATGGGGCTACTAGCACAGATACGCAGTATTTT.

This clonotype was found many times. The chain joins TRBV10-3 to TRBJ2-7; D ambiguous. This CDR3 region has 14 residues. V was clipped by 2 bases and J by 0 bases, with 8 bases between them. Germline V gives CDR1 ENHRY, CDR2 SYGVKD. The CDR3 is CAISEGRSSYEQYF. The DNA of the CDR3 is TGTGCCATCAGTGAGGGCAGAAGCTCCTACGAGCAGTACTTC.

Ten or more counts support this clonotype. This chain connects TRBV28 to TRBJ1-1; 8 nucleotides line up with TRBD1. This CDR3 is built from 16 residues. J was trimmed by 6 bases and V by 10 bases; bases with no gene match: 19. From germline, CDR1 is MDHEN and CDR2 SYDVKM. The CDR3 bases are TGTGCCACGGTGACTGAGACAGGGGAATTTAGGGCTGAAGCTTTCTTT. Its protein product is CATVTETGEFRAEAFF.

This clonotype has at least ten counts. This chain joins TRBV10-3 and TRBJ2-3; 10 nucleotides match TRBD2. The CDR3 sequence is 15 residues long. After removal of 3 bases from V and 5 bases from J, the junction contained 5 bases not matched to a gene. Germline V gene sequence: CDR1 ENHRY, CDR2 SYGVKD. Here the CDR3 reads CAISEKRGGQDTQYF. CDR3 bases: TGTGCCATCAGTGAAAAGCGGGGGGGCCAAGATACGCAGTATTTT.

The rearrangement uses TRBV20-1 and TRBJ2-3, with TRBD1 matching 7 bases. Germline lookup yields CDR1 DFQATT and CDR2 SNEGSKA (reference sequence). The CDR3 runs to 15 residues. V shed 0 bases, J shed 5 bases, and the junction held 8 bases outside the gene matches. In DNA form, the CDR3 reads TGCAGTGCTAGAGACCCTCACAGGGGCGGAGATACGCAGTATTTT. Translated: CSARDPHRGGDTQYF.

This chain links TRBV29-1 with TRBJ2-4; no reliable D call. Per the germline V gene, CDR1 is SQVTM and CDR2 is ANQGSEA. The CDR3 runs 13 residues. V lost 3 bases to trimming and J lost 0 bases, with 6 bases between them. Written as DNA, the CDR3 is TGCAGCGTTGATAACAGAGCCAAAAACATTCAGTACTTC. Translating it yields CSVDNRAKNIQYF. Full variable domain (missing parts from reference TRBV29-1 and TRBJ2-4): SAVISQKPSRDICQRGTSLTIQCQVDSQVTMMFWYRQQPGQSLTLIATANQGSEATYESGFVIDKFPISRPNLTFSTLTVSNMSPEDSSIYLCSVDNRAKNIQYFGAGTRLSVL.

This clonotype was detected a few times. V usage is TRBV30 and J usage is TRBJ2-1, with TRBD2 matching over 11 bases. The CDR3 covers 14 residues. Germline CDR1 GTSNPN, CDR2 SVGIG (reference sequence). The J segment lost 8 bases and the V segment lost 2 bases, leaving 5 bases of the junction unmatched. DNA for the CDR3: TGTGCCTGGAGTCGTAGCGGGAGGGAAGATGAGCAGTTCTTC. Translated: CAWSRSGREDEQFF.

The sample holds many counts of this clonotype. The CDR3 DNA is TGTGCCAGCAGCTCCATCCGAGGGACAGGGCTCTATAATTCACCCCTCCACTTT. Translation: CASSSIRGTGLYNSPLHF. The chain is built from TRBV7-6 and TRBJ1-6, with 9 bases lining up with TRBD1. The germline gives CDR1 SGHVS, CDR2 FNYEAQ. The CDR3 loop spans 18 amino acids. Trimming cost V 4 bases and J 3 bases; bases outside gene matches: 10.

This clonotype was picked up many times. V is TRBV7-3 and J is TRBJ1-2; no clear D. This CDR3 is built from 15 residues. V lost 2 bases and J 4 bases, leaving 14 bases between the germline ends. Germline V lookup: CDR1 SGHTA, CDR2 FQGTGA. The CDR3 sequence: CASSLEVSDLYGYTF. CDR3 bases: TGTGCCAGCAGCTTAGAGGTTTCCGACCTCTATGGCTACACCTTC.

This clonotype was counted many times. The J gene is TRBJ2-7, the V gene TRBV20-1; 10 bases are shared with TRBD1. CDR3 length: 16 amino acids. Germline V gene lookup returns CDR1 DFQATT and CDR2 SNEGSKA (reference sequence). V lost 5 bases, J lost 3 bases, and 13 bases stayed unmatched. The DNA for the CDR3 is TGCAGTGCTTTTCCTCTCCCCGGGACAGGGGTCTACGAGCAGTACTTC. It is translated as CSAFPLPGTGVYEQYF.

This clonotype was seen ten or more times. The chain recombines TRBV19 with TRBJ2-2, with 9 bases matching TRBD1. The ends lost 5 bases at V and 5 bases at J; junction bases unmatched: 3. Germline CDR1 LNHDA, CDR2 SQIVND (reference sequence). The CDR3 is 14 amino acids. As DNA, the CDR3 is TGTGCCAGTAGTGGGACAGGGCGTACCGGGGAGCTGTTTTTT. Residues: CASSGTGRTGELFF.

This clonotype was seen repeatedly, ten times or more. The chain couples TRBV10-2 to TRBJ2-1, with a tentative D call TRBD2 (6 bases). V shed 3 bases and J shed 9 bases, with 21 bases lying between them. The germline V gene encodes CDR1 WSHSY and CDR2 SAAADI. There are 16 residues in the CDR3. The CDR3 DNA is TGCGCCAGCAGTGAAGAGGAGGCGGGGACGGCAAGTGAGCAGTTCTTC. Translating it yields CASSEEEAGTASEQFF.

CDR3 residues: CASSVHRGETQYF. CDR3 nucleotide sequence: TGTGCCAGCAGCGTGCACAGGGGGGAGACCCAGTACTTC. This sequence joins TRBV5-4 and TRBJ2-5; 8 bases fit TRBD1. The CDR3 loop spans 13 amino acids. CDR1 is SGHNT and CDR2 is YYREEE in the germline V gene (reference sequence). With V trimmed by 4 bases and J by 5 bases, 4 bases remained unmatched.